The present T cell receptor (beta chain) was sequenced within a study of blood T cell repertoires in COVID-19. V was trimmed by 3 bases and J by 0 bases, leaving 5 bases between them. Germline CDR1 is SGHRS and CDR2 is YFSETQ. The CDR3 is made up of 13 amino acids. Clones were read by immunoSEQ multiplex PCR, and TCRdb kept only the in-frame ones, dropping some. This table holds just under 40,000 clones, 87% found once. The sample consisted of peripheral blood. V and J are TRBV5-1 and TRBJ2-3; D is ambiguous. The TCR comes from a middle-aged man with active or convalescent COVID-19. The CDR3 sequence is CASSSPSTDTQYF. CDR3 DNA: TGCGCCAGCAGCTCCCCTAGCACAGATACGCAGTATTTT. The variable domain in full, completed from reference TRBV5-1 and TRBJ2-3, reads KAGVTQTPRYLIKTRGQQVTLSCSPISGHRSVSWYQQTPGQGLQFLFEYFSETQRNKGNFPGRFSGRQFSNSRSEMNVSTLELGDSALYLCASSSPSTDTQYFGPGTRLTVL.